This passage covers 27 T cell receptor beta chains from one sample sequenced in a study of blood T cell repertoires in COVID-19. The repertoire was sequenced with immunoSEQ multiplex PCR; TCRdb's copy has only in-frame clones and lacks some. The table has approximately 210,000 clones, about 85% seen once. The sequencing input was peripheral blood. The receptors were gathered from a woman aged 80 or over with COVID-19, enrolled during active disease.

The table lists this clone with a few counts. The chain has TRBV2 and TRBJ1-5; a weak D match, TRBD1 (6 bases). Trimming took off 6 bases at V and 2 bases at J, with 8 bases between the two ends. The CDR3 runs 13 residues. Looked up from germline, CDR1 is SNHLY and CDR2 is FYNNEI. This CDR3 is CASRYRGNQPQHF. As DNA, the CDR3 is TGTGCCAGCAGATACAGGGGCAATCAGCCCCAGCATTTT.

J is TRBJ2-5 and V is TRBV5-1; 10 bases map to TRBD2. Germline CDR1 reads SGHRS; CDR2 reads YFSETQ. V lost 4 bases and J lost 5; bases outside the gene matches: 11. The CDR3 is 16 residues long. CDR3 amino acids: CASSERVAGGGETQYF. In DNA, the CDR3 is TGCGCCAGCAGCGAGCGAGTAGCGGGGGGCGGGGAGACCCAGTACTTC.

The rearrangement links TRBV7-9 to TRBJ1-2; D might be TRBD1 (5 bases). Germline assignment: CDR1 SEHNR and CDR2 FQNEAQ (reference sequence). V was trimmed by 2 bases and J by 4 bases, leaving 20 bases between them. The CDR3 runs to 17 residues. The CDR3 region has the DNA TGTGCCAGCAGCTTATCCCCTCAGGGTAGGGTAAGCTATGGCTACACCTTC. Translated: CASSLSPQGRVSYGYTF.

The chain links TRBV28 to TRBJ2-3, with a tentative D call TRBD1 (5 bases). Germline V lookup: CDR1 MDHEN, CDR2 SYDVKM. The V gene lost 6 bases and the J gene lost 6 bases, with 13 bases spanning the gap. CDR3 size: 13 residues. This chain's CDR3 is CASRPQGRDTQYF. CDR3 DNA sequence: TGTGCCAGCAGACCCCAGGGTAGGGATACGCAGTATTTT.

The chain has TRBV7-9 and TRBJ1-2; possibly TRBD1 for D (5 bases). Trimming pared 5 bases from V and 4 bases from J, leaving 11 bases between. The CDR3 extends over 13 amino acids. CDR1 and CDR2 (germline): SEHNR, FQNEAQ (reference sequence). The CDR3 loop reads CASSPQGGYGYTF. DNA of the CDR3: TGTGCCAGCAGCCCTCAGGGTGGCTATGGCTACACCTTC. Based on the CDR3 plus reference TRBV7-9 and TRBJ1-2, the full variable domain is DTGVSQNPRHKITKRGQNVTFRCDPISEHNRLYWYRQTLGQGPEFLTYFQNEAQLEKSRLLSDRFSAERPKGSFSTLEIQRTEQGDSAMYLCASSPQGGYGYTFGSGTRLTVV.

The rearrangement uses TRBV10-3 and TRBJ1-1; 8 bases fit TRBD1. V was pared by 8 bases and J by 4 bases, with 6 bases of the junction left unmatched. This CDR3 comprises 13 residues. Germline CDR1 reads ENHRY; CDR2 reads SYGVKD. CDR3 DNA: TGTGCCATCGGAACAGGGGGTCCCACTGAAGCTTTCTTT. This gives the protein CAIGTGGPTEAFF.

The V gene is TRBV19, the J gene TRBJ1-1; 10 positions agree with TRBD1. Germline values: CDR1 LNHDA, CDR2 SQIVND (reference sequence). J gave up 3 bases and V 4 bases, and 14 bases lay outside the gene matches. The CDR3 totals 18 residues. The CDR3 loop is CASSRSRDRGRYDTEAFF. The CDR3, as DNA: TGTGCCAGTAGTAGATCCCGGGACAGGGGAAGGTATGACACTGAAGCTTTCTTT.

This chain links TRBV11-2 with TRBJ1-1, with 7 bases aligning to TRBD1. Germline V gives CDR1 SGHAT, CDR2 FQNNGV. The V and J ends lost 5 bases and 8 bases, in that order; junction bases with no gene match: 14. The CDR3 spans 15 residues. This chain's CDR3 is CASSARGQGGTEAFF. The CDR3 nucleotides are TGTGCCAGCAGCGCGAGGGGGCAGGGGGGCACAGAAGCTTTCTTT.

This chain uses TRBV5-1 with TRBJ2-3; 7 nucleotides match TRBD2. After removal of 0 bases from V and 1 base from J, the junction contained 5 bases not matched to a gene. Germline V gene lookup returns CDR1 SGHRS and CDR2 YFSETQ. The CDR3 consists of 16 residues. The DNA of the CDR3 is TGCGCCAGCAGCTTGGCCGGACTAGTCGGCACAGATACGCAGTATTTT. Translation gives CASSLAGLVGTDTQYF.

The gene calls are TRBV7-2 and TRBJ1-2, with 10 bases that match TRBD1. CDR1 and CDR2 from the germline V gene are SGHTA and FQGNSA. The CDR3 has 17 residues. Trimming at V came to 6 bases and at J to 4 bases, leaving 14 bases not matched to a gene. CDR3 DNA: TGTGCCAGCAGACAACCGGGACAGGGGCGCTCATTCTATGGCTACACCTTC. It translates to CASRQPGQGRSFYGYTF.

V and J are TRBV12-3 or TRBV12-4 and TRBJ2-3, with D hard to call. The CDR3 loop spans 13 amino acids. V lost 7 bases to trimming and J lost 2 bases, with 10 bases between them. CDR3 bases: TGTGCCAGCAACCGGGTCAACACAGATACGCAGTATTTT. It encodes CASNRVNTDTQYF.

The chain combines TRBV4-2 with TRBJ2-2, with TRBD2 identical over 7 bases. The CDR3 loop spans 14 amino acids. Germline trimming cut 2 bases from V and 6 bases from J; bases unmatched to any gene: 3. Germline CDR1 reads LGHNA; CDR2 reads YNFKEQ. The CDR3 nucleotides are TGTGCCAGCAGCCAACGGGGGGATGCCGGGGAGCTGTTTTTT. This encodes CASSQRGDAGELFF.

The genes are TRBV19 and TRBJ1-6, with 9 positions matching TRBD1. The CDR3 is 13 residues long. The germline gives CDR1 LNHDA, CDR2 SQIVND (reference sequence). After removal of 3 bases from V and 9 bases from J, the junction contained 0 bases not matched to a gene. The DNA of the CDR3 is TGTGCCAGTAGTATGGACAGGGGTTCACCCCTCCACTTT. It codes for CASSMDRGSPLHF. Based on the CDR3 plus reference TRBV19 and TRBJ1-6, the full variable domain is DGGITQSPKYLFRKEGQNVTLSCEQNLNHDAMYWYRQDPGQGLRLIYYSQIVNDFQKGDIAEGYSVSREKKESFPLTVTSAQKNPTAFYLCASSMDRGSPLHFGNGTRLTVT.

The gene calls are TRBV7-9 and TRBJ1-2, with D possibly being TRBD1 (5 bases). The CDR3 is 15 amino acids. Germline CDR1 and CDR2: SEHNR and FQNEAQ (reference sequence). Trimming stripped 4 bases from V and 0 bases from J, with 12 bases between. The CDR3 sequence is CASSSPDTSNYGYTF. The CDR3, as DNA: TGTGCCAGCAGCTCCCCGGACACCTCTAACTATGGCTACACCTTC. Looking up the rest from reference TRBV7-9 and TRBJ1-2 gives the full variable domain: DTGVSQNPRHKITKRGQNVTFRCDPISEHNRLYWYRQTLGQGPEFLTYFQNEAQLEKSRLLSDRFSAERPKGSFSTLEIQRTEQGDSAMYLCASSSPDTSNYGYTFGSGTRLTVV.

The rearrangement uses TRBV20-1 and TRBJ1-1; D gene ambiguous. There are 12 residues in the CDR3. The germline V and J ends were trimmed by 5 bases and 6 bases, with 13 bases remaining between them. Germline-derived CDR1 and CDR2 are DFQATT and SNEGSKA (reference sequence). CDR3 nucleotide sequence: TGCAGTGCTGGTGGGGAGGTAGCTGAAGCTTTCTTT. Translated, it gives CSAGGEVAEAFF.

This chain joins TRBV7-6 and TRBJ1-1, with 10 nucleotides matching TRBD1. V lost 5 bases to trimming and J lost 1 base; unmatched junction nucleotides: 10. The CDR3 covers 17 residues. Germline lookup yields CDR1 SGHVS and CDR2 FNYEAQ. The CDR3 is CASSPRDRGGANTEAFF. In nucleotides, the CDR3 is TGTGCCAGCAGCCCCCGGGACAGGGGAGGGGCGAACACTGAAGCTTTCTTT. The variable domain in full, with the rest retrieved from reference TRBV7-6 and TRBJ1-1, is GAGVSQSPRYKVTKRGQDVALRCDPISGHVSLYWYRQALGQGPEFLTYFNYEAQQDKSGLPNDRFSAERPEGSISTLTIQRTEQRDSAMYRCASSPRDRGGANTEAFFGQGTRLTVV.

CDR3 sequence reads: CASSSRGPTSGGARREQFF. The CDR3 DNA reads as TGTGCCAGCAGCTCAAGGGGACCCACTAGCGGGGGGGCACGTCGCGAGCAGTTCTTC. The chain carries TRBV7-3 and TRBJ2-1, with 13 positions matching TRBD2. The CDR3 covers 19 residues. Germline V lookup: CDR1 SGHTA, CDR2 FQGTGA. V shed 4 bases and J 10 bases; nucleotides not matched to a gene: 19.

The CDR3 region has the DNA TGTGCCAGCAGCCTCGGACAGGGTGGTGAAAAACTGTTTTTT. Residues: CASSLGQGGEKLFF. This chain joins TRBV9 and TRBJ1-4; 8 bases line up with TRBD1. The length of the CDR3 is 14 residues. With V trimmed by 4 bases and J by 7 bases, 6 bases remained unmatched. Germline lookup yields CDR1 SGDLS and CDR2 YYNGEE.

V usage is TRBV6-5 and J usage is TRBJ2-2; D unresolved. The CDR3 totals 12 residues. V was shortened by 8 bases and J by 2 bases, with 6 bases between the two germline ends. The germline V gene has CDR1 MNHEY and CDR2 SVGAGI. CDR3 in amino acids: CASHTNTGELFF. The CDR3 DNA follows: TGTGCCAGCCATACAAACACCGGGGAGCTGTTTTTT.

V usage is TRBV6-5 and J usage is TRBJ1-2; TRBD1 aligns across 9 bases. This CDR3 has 14 amino acids. Germline trimming cut 5 bases from V and 7 bases from J; bases unmatched to any gene: 8. Germline V lookup: CDR1 MNHEY, CDR2 SVGAGI. CDR3: CASSRTGGVFGYTF. For the CDR3, the DNA is TGTGCCAGCAGTCGAACAGGGGGCGTTTTTGGCTACACCTTC.

This sequence joins TRBV7-2 and TRBJ1-2; D call uncertain. Germline lookup yields CDR1 SGHTA and CDR2 FQGNSA. The CDR3 is made up of 13 amino acids. Trimming took off 5 bases at V and 4 bases at J, with 11 bases between the two ends. Here the CDR3 reads CASSPQTFYGYTF. The CDR3 DNA sequence: TGTGCCAGCAGCCCCCAGACTTTCTATGGCTACACCTTC.

The gene calls are TRBV7-8 and TRBJ1-1; 7 bases fit TRBD1. The trim removed 1 base at V and 0 bases at J, leaving 5 bases unmatched. Germline values: CDR1 SGHVS, CDR2 FQNEAQ. This CDR3 region has 16 residues. CDR3 in amino acids: CASSLETGALNTEAFF. CDR3 sequence (DNA): TGTGCCAGCAGCTTAGAAACAGGGGCCCTGAACACTGAAGCTTTCTTT. The full variable domain, completed using reference TRBV7-8 and TRBJ1-1, is GAGVSQSPRYKVAKRGQDVALRCDPISGHVSLFWYQQALGQGPEFLTYFQNEAQLDKSGLPSDRFFAERPEGSVSTLKIQRTQQEDSAVYLCASSLETGALNTEAFFGQGTRLTVV.

This rearrangement joins TRBV4-2 to TRBJ1-1; 8 bases are shared with TRBD1. Germline CDR1 LGHNA, CDR2 YNFKEQ. Losses at the gene ends were 1 base for V and 0 bases for J; bases not matched to a gene: 1. The CDR3 is 15 amino acids. The CDR3 region is CASSQGQGLNTEAFF. CDR3 nucleotide sequence: TGTGCCAGCAGCCAAGGACAGGGGCTGAACACTGAAGCTTTCTTT.

J is TRBJ2-7 and V is TRBV5-6; no reliable D call. The CDR3 has 16 amino acids. Germline CDR1 SGHDT, CDR2 YYEEEE. V was shortened by 2 bases and J by 2 bases, with 17 bases between the two germline ends. The CDR3 bases are TGTGCCAGCAGCTTTAACAGTTTGACCTCCCCCTACGAGCAGTACGTC. Residues: CASSFNSLTSPYEQYV.

The chain is built from TRBV5-6 and TRBJ1-3; unclear D gene. Germline V gene data show CDR1 as SGHDT and CDR2 as YYEEEE. V lost 4 bases, J lost 3 bases, and 20 bases lay in between. This CDR3 has 17 residues. CDR3 in DNA: TGTGCCAGCAGCGGCACTGTGAGGGCTGTCTTTGGAAACACCATATATTTT. It is translated as CASSGTVRAVFGNTIYF.

Here the CDR3 reads CASSQDRRGGYTF. In DNA form, the CDR3 reads TGTGCCAGCAGCCAAGATCGCCGGGGTGGCTACACCTTC. The rearrangement links TRBV3-1 (or the pseudogene TRBV3-2) to TRBJ1-2; no firm D call. The V gene's germline CDR1 is LGHDT and CDR2 YNNKEL (reference sequence). Trimming pared 0 bases from V and 7 bases from J, leaving 9 bases between. The CDR3 is 13 amino acids.

V and J are TRBV12-3 or TRBV12-4 and TRBJ1-6; unclear D gene. Trimming pared 6 bases from V and 8 bases from J, leaving 11 bases between. This CDR3 region has 13 residues. This chain's CDR3 is CASSGNGDSPLHF. The DNA of the CDR3 is TGTGCCAGCAGCGGCAACGGGGATTCACCCCTCCACTTT.